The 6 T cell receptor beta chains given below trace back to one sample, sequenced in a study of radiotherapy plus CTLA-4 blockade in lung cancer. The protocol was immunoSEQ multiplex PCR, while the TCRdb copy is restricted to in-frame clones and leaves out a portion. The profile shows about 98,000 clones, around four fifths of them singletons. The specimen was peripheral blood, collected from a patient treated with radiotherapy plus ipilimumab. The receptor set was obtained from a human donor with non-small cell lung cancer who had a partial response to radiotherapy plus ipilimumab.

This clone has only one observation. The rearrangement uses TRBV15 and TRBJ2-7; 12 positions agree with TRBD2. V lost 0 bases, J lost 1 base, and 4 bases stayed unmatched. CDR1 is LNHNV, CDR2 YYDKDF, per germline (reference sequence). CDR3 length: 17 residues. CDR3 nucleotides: TGTGCCACCAGCAGAGATCTGACTAGCGGGAGTTCCTACGAGCAGTACTTC. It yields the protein CATSRDLTSGSSYEQYF. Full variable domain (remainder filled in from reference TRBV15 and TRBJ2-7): DAMVIQNPRYQVTQFGKPVTLSCSQTLNHNVMYWYQQKSSQAPKLLFHYYDKDFNNEADTPDNFQSRRPNTSFCFLDIRSPGLGDTAMYLCATSRDLTSGSSYEQYFGPGTRLTVT.

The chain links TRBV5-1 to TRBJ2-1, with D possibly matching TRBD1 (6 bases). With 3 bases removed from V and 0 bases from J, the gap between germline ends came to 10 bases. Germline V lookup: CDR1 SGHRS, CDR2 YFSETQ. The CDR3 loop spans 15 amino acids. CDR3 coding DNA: TGCGCCAGCAGCTCCATACAGGGCTCCTACAATGAGCAGTTCTTC. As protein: CASSSIQGSYNEQFF.

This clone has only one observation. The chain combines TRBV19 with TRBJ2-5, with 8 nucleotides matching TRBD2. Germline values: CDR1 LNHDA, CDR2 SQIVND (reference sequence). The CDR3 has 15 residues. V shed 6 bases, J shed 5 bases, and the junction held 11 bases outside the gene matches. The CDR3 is CASSRGGPGGETQYF. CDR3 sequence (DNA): TGTGCCAGTAGCCGGGGGGGACCCGGGGGGGAGACCCAGTACTTC.

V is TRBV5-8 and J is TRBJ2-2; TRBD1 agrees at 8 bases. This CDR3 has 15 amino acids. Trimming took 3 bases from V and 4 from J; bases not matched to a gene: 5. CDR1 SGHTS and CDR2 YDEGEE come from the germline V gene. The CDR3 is CASSSRGQGTGELFF. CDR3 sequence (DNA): TGTGCCAGCAGCTCCAGGGGGCAGGGCACCGGGGAGCTGTTTTTT. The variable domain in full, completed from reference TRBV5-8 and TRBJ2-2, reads EAGVTQSPTHLIKTRGQQATLRCSPISGHTSVYWYQQALGLGLQFLLWYDEGEERNRGNFPPRFSGRQFPNYSSELNVNALELEDSALYLCASSSRGQGTGELFFGEGSRLTVL.

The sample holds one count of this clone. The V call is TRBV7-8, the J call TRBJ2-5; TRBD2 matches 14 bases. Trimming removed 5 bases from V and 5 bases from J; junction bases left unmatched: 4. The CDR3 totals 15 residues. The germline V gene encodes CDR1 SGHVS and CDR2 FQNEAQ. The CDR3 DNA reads TGTGCCAGCAGCCTCCGACTAGCGGGAGGGGAGACCCAGTACTTC. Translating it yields CASSLRLAGGETQYF.

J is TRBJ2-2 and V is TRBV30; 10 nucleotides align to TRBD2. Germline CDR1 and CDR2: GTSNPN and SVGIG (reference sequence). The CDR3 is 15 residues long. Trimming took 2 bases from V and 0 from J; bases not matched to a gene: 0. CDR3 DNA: TGTGCCTGGAGTCTAGCGGGGGCGAACACCGGGGAGCTGTTTTTT. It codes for CAWSLAGANTGELFF. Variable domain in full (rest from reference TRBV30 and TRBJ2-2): SQTIHQWPATLVQPVGSPLSLECTVEGTSNPNLYWYRQAAGRGLQLLFYSVGIGQISSEVPQNLSASRPQDRQFILSSKKLLLSDSGFYLCAWSLAGANTGELFFGEGSRLTVL.